Below, 14 T cell receptor beta chains from the same sample are listed, as sequenced in a study of response to subunit inactivated influenza vaccine. One entry per CDR3 protein, called by TCRdb with MiXCR from the RT-PCR reads. The table lists more than 400,000 distinct CDR3 sequences, 6% to 9% of them singletons. This material consisted of PBMCs from blood, taken about 23 months after vaccination. The receptors come from a man between 50 and 75 years old who received an inactivated influenza vaccine.

This clonotype came up a few times. This sequence joins TRBV28 and TRBJ2-5; TRBD2 matches at 10 bases. There are 16 residues in the CDR3. V gave up 2 bases and J gave up 5 bases; unmatched junction bases: 8. The germline gives CDR1 MDHEN, CDR2 SYDVKM. The CDR3 loop reads CASSLGLAGVDETQYF. CDR3 nucleotides: TGTGCCAGCAGTTTAGGGCTAGCGGGAGTTGATGAGACCCAGTACTTC.

CDR3 in amino acids: CATSRPTGHNEKLFF. The CDR3 DNA reads TGTGCCACCAGCAGACCGACAGGGCACAATGAAAAACTGTTTTTT. V and J are TRBV15 and TRBJ1-4; TRBD1 aligns across 7 bases. V lost 2 bases and J lost 5; bases outside the gene matches: 5. The CDR3 is 15 residues long. From germline, CDR1 is LNHNV and CDR2 YYDKDF (reference sequence).

The rearrangement uses TRBV7-2 and TRBJ1-1; no clear D. V was cut by 2 bases and J by 13 bases, with 17 bases left in between. This CDR3 contains 13 residues. In germline, CDR1 is SGHTA, CDR2 FQGNSA. The CDR3 nucleotides are TGTGCCAGCAGCTTAAGCCGACCCCGAGTACTTTTCTTT. Amino acids: CASSLSRPRVLFF.

This clonotype was found many times. This chain connects TRBV5-8 to TRBJ1-2; 7 nucleotides match TRBD1. Trimming took 1 base from V and 2 from J; bases not matched to a gene: 2. Germline CDR1 reads SGHTS; CDR2 reads YDEGEE. The CDR3 runs to 14 residues. CDR3 residues: CASSLTGENYGYTF. CDR3 nucleotide sequence: TGTGCCAGCAGCTTGACAGGGGAGAACTATGGCTACACCTTC.

This clonotype was seen a few times. This chain connects TRBV20-1 to TRBJ2-6; D call uncertain. With 0 bases removed from V and 0 bases from J, the gap between germline ends came to 9 bases. CDR1 and CDR2 (germline): DFQATT, SNEGSKA (reference sequence). The CDR3 consists of 16 residues. CDR3 protein: CSARDRLGSGANVLTF. CDR3 nucleotides: TGCAGTGCTAGAGATCGCTTAGGCTCTGGGGCCAACGTCCTGACTTTC.

This clonotype has just a few counts. J is TRBJ1-6 and V is TRBV5-1; 7 bases fit TRBD1. Per the germline V gene, CDR1 is SGHRS and CDR2 is YFSETQ. V trimming: 0 bases; J trimming: 8 bases; junction bases outside the gene matches: 8. This CDR3 is built from 16 residues. CDR3 nucleotides: TGCGCCAGCAGCTTGGCCGGGGGACAGAGCTATTCACCCCTCCACTTT. Translating it yields CASSLAGGQSYSPLHF.

This chain joins TRBV5-1 and TRBJ2-7, with D perhaps matching TRBD1 (6 bases). The CDR3 is 14 residues long. V was pared by 4 bases and J by 6 bases, with 17 bases between. CDR1 and CDR2 (germline): SGHRS, YFSETQ. In nucleotides, the CDR3 is TGCGCCAGCAGCGCGCAATCTCAGGGGCGCGAGCAGTACTTC. It encodes CASSAQSQGREQYF. Filled out from reference TRBV5-1 and TRBJ2-7, the complete variable domain reads KAGVTQTPRYLIKTRGQQVTLSCSPISGHRSVSWYQQTPGQGLQFLFEYFSETQRNKGNFPGRFSGRQFSNSRSEMNVSTLELGDSALYLCASSAQSQGREQYFGPGTRLTVT.

This clonotype was observed at least ten times. The chain combines TRBV5-1 with TRBJ2-3, with D unresolved. The CDR3 consists of 14 residues. CDR1 is SGHRS and CDR2 is YFSETQ in the germline V gene. V gave up 4 bases and J gave up 4 bases, with 13 bases separating them. CDR3 protein: CASSVLGPSDTQYF. For the CDR3, the DNA is TGCGCCAGCAGCGTCCTGGGTCCGTCAGATACGCAGTATTTT.

The chain combines TRBV7-2 with TRBJ1-4, with unresolved D. The V and J ends lost 4 bases and 8 bases respectively, with 17 bases between them. From germline, CDR1 is SGHTA and CDR2 FQGNSA. The CDR3 covers 15 residues. The CDR3 region has the DNA TGTGCCAGCAGCTCTGCCGTGGGGATGAACGAAAAACTGTTTTTT. Its translation is CASSSAVGMNEKLFF.

This clonotype was detected ten times or more. The chain is built from TRBV29-1 and TRBJ1-2; tentatively, D is TRBD1 (6 bases). Trimming cost V 3 bases and J 3 bases, with 11 bases left between them. The germline V gene has CDR1 SQVTM and CDR2 ANQGSEA. CDR3 length: 13 amino acids. The DNA of the CDR3 is TGCAGCGTTGAGGGCAGGGGTTACTATGGCTACACCTTC. Protein: CSVEGRGYYGYTF.

This clonotype was found a few times. The rearrangement joins TRBV20-1 to TRBJ2-5; perhaps TRBD2 as D (6 bases). V lost 3 bases and J lost 3, with 17 bases in between. Germline loops: CDR1 DFQATT, CDR2 SNEGSKA (reference sequence). This CDR3 is 15 amino acids long. CDR3: CSASQGGGVKETQYF. Written as DNA, the CDR3 is TGCAGTGCTAGTCAAGGAGGCGGGGTGAAAGAGACCCAGTACTTC.

This clonotype was detected ten times or more. The rearrangement joins TRBV11-2 to TRBJ2-7; a weak D match, TRBD2 (6 bases). There are 14 residues in the CDR3. V was clipped by 3 bases and J by 3 bases, with 12 bases between them. CDR1 and CDR2 from the germline V gene are SGHAT and FQNNGV. The CDR3 bases are TGTGCCAGCAGCTTCTCAGGGACTTTCTACGAGCAGTACTTC. Residues: CASSFSGTFYEQYF.

This clonotype has more than one count but fewer than ten. V and J are TRBV5-1 and TRBJ2-2, with 9 bases lining up with TRBD1. This CDR3 region has 15 residues. Germline V gene sequence: CDR1 SGHRS, CDR2 YFSETQ. V was clipped by 3 bases and J by 6 bases; unmatched bases: 6. CDR3 DNA sequence: TGCGCCAGCAGCTACCAGACAGGGGGTTCCGGGGAGCTGTTTTTT. Translation gives CASSYQTGGSGELFF. Variable domain in full (rest from reference TRBV5-1 and TRBJ2-2): KAGVTQTPRYLIKTRGQQVTLSCSPISGHRSVSWYQQTPGQGLQFLFEYFSETQRNKGNFPGRFSGRQFSNSRSEMNVSTLELGDSALYLCASSYQTGGSGELFFGEGSRLTVL.

In this sample, this clonotype turned up many times. The rearrangement joins TRBV20-1 to TRBJ2-2; unclear D gene. The germline gives CDR1 DFQATT, CDR2 SNEGSKA (reference sequence). Trimming removed 8 bases from V and 0 bases from J, with 7 bases in between. This CDR3 region has 12 residues. For the CDR3, the DNA is TGCAGTCCAGAACCGAACACCGGGGAGCTGTTTTTT. Its translation: CSPEPNTGELFF.